This is a list of T cell receptor beta chains from one sample in a study of T cell repertoires in cytomegalovirus infection. Via MiXCR, TCRdb re-called the reads, giving one row per CDR3 protein. Among under 250,000 distinct CDR3 sequences listed, roughly an eighth were seen once. The sequenced sample was PBMCs. The receptor source for this set is a human donor in good health (CMV status not recorded). Some clones in this sample may be carry-over from other donors' samples. The CDR3 runs from the conserved cysteine through the conserved F or W. A D gene is named only where the DNA matches it firmly. Size is omitted from some rows. Given values are once, few, many or a class for expanded clones.

d_call	j_call	clone_size	v_call	cdr3_aa	cdr3_nt
TRBD1	TRBJ1-3	NA	TRBV19	CASSTTGTGSGKTIYF	TGTGCCAGTAGCACCACCGGGACAGGTTCTGGAAAAACCATATATTTT
NA	TRBJ2-3	few	TRBV11-2	CASSLVGGGDTQYF	TGTGCCAGCAGCTTAGTTGGGGGCGGAGATACGCAGTATTTT
TRBD2	TRBJ2-7	NA	TRBV6-2/TRBV6-3	CASRKNSGSPIYEQYF	TGTGCCAGCAGGAAAAATAGCGGGAGCCCCATCTACGAGCAGTACTTC
NA	TRBJ2-1	NA	TRBV19	CASSSQDSSYNEQFF	TGTGCCAGTAGTTCTCAGGACAGTTCCTACAATGAGCAGTTCTTC
NA	TRBJ1-6	many	TRBV6-1	CASASLDNSPLHF	TGTGCCAGTGCGTCGTTGGATAATTCACCCCTCCACTTT
NA	TRBJ2-7	many	TRBV7-9	CASSLLGSGYEQYF	TGTGCCAGCAGCCTTCTTGGGAGCGGGTACGAGCAGTACTTC
NA	TRBJ1-5	many	TRBV7-2	CASSLRASNQPQHF	TGTGCCAGCAGCTTAAGGGCAAGCAATCAGCCCCAGCATTTT
NA	TRBJ1-2	few	TRBV5-1	CASSWDGENLDTF	TGCGCCAGCAGCTGGGACGGGGAGAATCTTGACACCTTC
NA	TRBJ1-5	many	TRBV6-2/TRBV6-3	CASKNGLNQPQHF	TGTGCCAGCAAGAATGGGTTAAATCAGCCCCAGCATTTT
TRBD2	TRBJ2-2	many	TRBV4-1	CATEEGGRDTGELFF	TGCGCCACCGAGGAAGGTGGGAGGGACACCGGGGAGCTGTTTTTT
TRBD2	TRBJ2-1	few	TRBV20-1	CSASAGLAGIDNEQFF	TGCAGTGCTTCCGCCGGACTAGCGGGAATTGACAATGAGCAGTTCTTC
NA	TRBJ1-2	many	TRBV12-3/TRBV12-4	CASSLNSPGYTF	TGTGCCAGCAGTTTAAACAGCCCGGGCTACACCTTC
NA	TRBJ1-5	NA	TRBV15	CATSRVGAGQPQHF	TGTGCCACCAGCAGAGTGGGAGCTGGTCAGCCCCAGCATTTT
NA	TRBJ1-1	many	TRBV5-1	CASSLAGEEEAFF	TGCGCCAGCAGCTTGGCAGGGGAGGAAGAAGCTTTCTTT
NA	TRBJ1-1	few	TRBV29-1	CSGGLGSDTEAFF	TGCAGCGGTGGACTCGGGTCGGACACTGAAGCTTTCTTT
NA	TRBJ2-7	many	TRBV7-2	CASSPSGTISYEQYF	TGTGCCAGCAGCCCATCCGGGACAATCTCCTACGAGCAGTACTTC
NA	TRBJ1-2	NA	TRBV2	CASSSRSIPLKTSENYGYTF	TGTGCCAGCAGTTCACGCTCCATCCCTCTCAAGACAAGCGAGAACTATGGCTACACCTTC
NA	TRBJ2-1	NA	TRBV9	CASSVELAAEEQFF	TGTGCCAGCAGCGTAGAACTAGCTGCCGAGGAGCAGTTCTTC
TRBD1	TRBJ2-7	NA	TRBV7-9	CASSSSGQDFDEQYF	TGTGCCAGCAGCTCCTCGGGACAGGATTTCGACGAGCAGTACTTC
TRBD2	TRBJ2-7	many	TRBV11-3	CASSPTSGSLGEQYF	TGTGCCAGCAGCCCGACTAGCGGGAGTTTGGGGGAGCAGTACTTC
TRBD1	TRBJ1-1	NA	TRBV5-1	CASSFQLGTGLNTEAFF	TGCGCCAGCAGCTTCCAGCTGGGGACAGGGCTGAACACTGAAGCTTTCTTT
NA	TRBJ2-2	many	TRBV7-2	CASSWGSRTGELFF	TGTGCCAGTAGCTGGGGATCGAGGACCGGGGAGCTGTTTTTT
TRBD1	TRBJ1-2	few	TRBV19	CASSVTGAGYGYTF	TGTGCCAGTAGTGTAACAGGGGCTGGGTATGGCTACACCTTC
NA	TRBJ1-5	NA	TRBV6-2/TRBV6-3	CAIKRGMGQPQHF	TGTGCCATCAAGAGGGGAATGGGACAGCCCCAGCATTTT
TRBD1	TRBJ2-3	many	TRBV2	CASRSGTGGADTQYF	TGTGCCAGCAGATCCGGGACAGGGGGCGCCGATACGCAGTATTTT
NA	TRBJ1-5	NA	TRBV12-3/TRBV12-4	CASSPWGAEYSNQPQHF	TGTGCCAGCAGCCCTTGGGGCGCGGAGTATAGCAATCAGCCCCAGCATTTT
NA	TRBJ2-7	NA	TRBV19	CASSIAGNYEQYF	TGTGCCAGTAGTATAGCTGGTAACTACGAGCAGTACTTC
NA	TRBJ2-1	NA	TRBV5-6	CASSYYNEQFF	TGTGCCAGCAGCTATTACAATGAGCAGTTCTTC
NA	TRBJ2-3	many	TRBV6-2/TRBV6-3	CASQGLNTDTQYF	TGTGCCAGCCAGGGGTTGAACACAGATACGCAGTATTTT
NA	TRBJ1-2	NA	TRBV6-5	CASSYSRDRYPNYGYTF	TGTGCCAGCAGTTACTCGAGAGACAGATATCCTAACTATGGCTACACCTTC
TRBD2	TRBJ2-7	many	TRBV19	CASSMGGSTYEQYF	TGTGCCAGTAGTATGGGCGGGAGTACTTACGAGCAGTACTTC
NA	TRBJ2-1	many	TRBV19	CASSIRWEFSYNEQFF	TGTGCCAGTAGTATTAGGTGGGAGTTCTCCTACAATGAGCAGTTCTTC
TRBD2	TRBJ2-7	few	TRBV23-1	CASRPLGGRTSGRDAYEQYF	TGCGCCAGCAGACCCCTAGGGGGTCGGACTAGCGGGAGGGATGCCTACGAGCAGTACTTC
NA	TRBJ1-2	many	TRBV5-5	CASSLGFGPYGYTF	TGTGCCAGCAGCCTCGGATTCGGCCCTTATGGCTACACCTTC
NA	TRBJ2-5	NA	TRBV7-3	CASSGLLGETQYF	TGTGCCAGTTCCGGACTACTTGGAGAGACCCAGTACTTC
TRBD2	TRBJ2-1	NA	TRBV20-1	CSAIHPSAGSHEQFF	TGCAGTGCTATACATCCTTCAGCGGGGTCCCATGAGCAGTTCTTC
NA	TRBJ1-6	many	TRBV7-2	CASSLEARYNSPLHF	TGTGCCAGCAGCTTAGAGGCCAGATATAATTCACCCCTCCACTTT